A single sample gave rise to the 3 T cell receptor beta chains below, sequenced in a study of T cell repertoires in ileal Crohn's disease. TCRdb's copy holds only in-frame clones and misses some; the assay was immunoSEQ multiplex PCR. The sample holds thousands of clones, 95% seen once. The sample was ileal tissue. The receptor set was obtained from an adult with Crohn's disease.

This sequence joins TRBV5-1 and TRBJ1-6; 9 bases are a match to TRBD1. V lost 1 base to trimming and J lost 9 bases; unmatched junction nucleotides: 8. The CDR3 contains 16 residues. Germline V gene sequence: CDR1 SGHRS, CDR2 YFSETQ. In nucleotides, the CDR3 is TGCGCCAGCAGCTTGATGGCGGGACAGGGTGTTTCACCCCTCCACTTT. Translating it yields CASSLMAGQGVSPLHF. Based on the CDR3 plus reference TRBV5-1 and TRBJ1-6, the full variable domain is KAGVTQTPRYLIKTRGQQVTLSCSPISGHRSVSWYQQTPGQGLQFLFEYFSETQRNKGNFPGRFSGRQFSNSRSEMNVSTLELGDSALYLCASSLMAGQGVSPLHFGNGTRLTVT.

The rearrangement uses TRBV14 and TRBJ1-1; D ambiguous. This CDR3 comprises 14 residues. Germline loops: CDR1 SGHDN, CDR2 FVKESK. Trimming removed 4 bases at V and 1 base at J, with 10 bases between. The CDR3 coding sequence is TGTGCCAGCAGCCGACTAGGTGGGAACACTGAAGCTTTCTTT. Its protein is CASSRLGGNTEAFF.

The chain is built from TRBV5-4 and TRBJ2-6; D might be TRBD2 (6 bases). The CDR3 has 15 amino acids. Trimming left V 2 bases short and J 4 bases short, with 10 bases between. The V gene's germline CDR1 is SGHNT and CDR2 YYREEE (reference sequence). Written as DNA, the CDR3 is TGTGCCAGCAGCTTCGGAGGGATCGGGGCCAACGTCCTGACTTTC. Its translation: CASSFGGIGANVLTF.